One and the same sample provided the 9 T cell receptor beta chains below, sequenced in a study of T cells in women clearing cervical HPV infection. The repertoire was sequenced with immunoSEQ multiplex PCR; TCRdb's copy has only in-frame clones and lacks some. The sample holds 25,000 to 40,000 clones. Input material: blood buffy coat. The receptors come from a woman aged 18 to 75 with a cervical HPV16 infection that either progressed to CIN3+ or cleared (not recorded which).

As for this clone: The read finishes 3 residues shy of the CDR3 end, and the germline J gene is used to complete it. The V and J genes are TRBV7-2 and TRBJ1-2; the D gene is possibly TRBD1 (5 bases). Germline V gene sequence: CDR1 SGHTA, CDR2 FQGNSA. The CDR3 is 15 residues long. Incomplete CDR3 DNA: TGTGCCAGCAGCTTAGGGGGACTAGTATTTGGTGAC. This gives the protein CASSLGGLVFGD. The CDR3 in full is CASSLGGLVFGDYTF.

About this clone: The sequenced fragment ends 3 residues before the CDR3 boundary, so the rest is inferred from the germline J gene. The chain carries TRBV20-1 and TRBJ1-5; 8 bases agree with TRBD1. The CDR3 is 14 residues long. Germline values: CDR1 DFQATT, CDR2 SNEGSKA (reference sequence). Trimming cost V 6 bases and J 2 bases; bases outside gene matches: 6. The CDR3 here is CSARQGYRNQPQHF. The covered CDR3 bases are TGCAGTGCAAGACAGGGGTACCGCAATCAGCCC.

Concerning this clone: The CDR3 goes on 3 residues after the read ends, and that part is filled in from the germline J gene. This chain joins TRBV30 and TRBJ2-3; 8 bases agree with TRBD1. The CDR3 sequence is 14 residues long. Germline V gene sequence: CDR1 GTSNPN, CDR2 SVGIG (reference sequence). The part of the CDR3 DNA that was read is TGTGCCTGGAGTGTGGGACAGGAGAATCAGCCG. Amino acids: CAWSVGQENQP. The CDR3 in its entirety is CAWSVGQENQPQYF. Complete variable domain (other parts from reference TRBV30 and TRBJ2-3): SQTIHQWPATLVQPVGSPLSLECTVEGTSNPNLYWYRQAAGRGLQLLFYSVGIGQISSEVPQNLSASRPQDRQFILSSKKLLLSDSGFYLCAWSVGQENQPQYFGPGTRLTVL.

A remark on this clone: The read ends 3 residues before the CDR3 terminus; that terminus is restored from the germline J gene. The J gene is TRBJ1-1, the V gene TRBV6-2 or TRBV6-3, with 9 bases lining up with TRBD1. This CDR3 region has 14 residues. Looked up from germline, CDR1 is MNHEY and CDR2 is SVGEGT. J lost 4 bases, V lost 5 bases, and 5 bases had no gene match. The CDR3 here is CASSRTGVGTEAFF. The CDR3 DNA, read in part, is TGTGCCAGCAGTCGGACAGGGGTGGGCACTGAA.

As regards this clone: The read ends 3 residues shy of where the CDR3 ends; the end is completed using the germline J gene. The chain couples TRBV29-1 to TRBJ1-5; D may be TRBD1 (5 bases). The CDR3 has 13 amino acids. Germline CDR1 reads SQVTM; CDR2 reads ANQGSEA. The V and J ends lost 7 bases and 6 bases respectively, with 16 bases between them. Partial CDR3 DNA: TGCAGCGCCCAAAGGGACGGGGGTCAGCCC. Its protein is CSAQRDGGQP. The full CDR3 protein reads CSAQRDGGQPQHF.

Turning to this clone: The CDR3 goes on 3 residues after the read ends, and that part is filled in from the germline J gene. The chain has TRBV5-1 and TRBJ2-1; 12 bases line up with TRBD2. This CDR3 region has 16 residues. V lost 0 bases to trimming and J lost 8 bases; unmatched junction nucleotides: 6. CDR1 and CDR2 from the germline V gene are SGHRS and YFSETQ. The CDR3: CASSLVLAGGRDEQFF. CDR3 DNA (partial): TGCGCCAGCAGCTTGGTACTAGCGGGAGGCCGCGATGAG.

To note about this clone: The read finishes 3 residues shy of the CDR3 end, and the germline J gene is used to complete it. The chain joins TRBV20-1 to TRBJ2-1; possible D gene TRBD2, 5 bases. Germline loops: CDR1 DFQATT, CDR2 SNEGSKA (reference sequence). The CDR3 is 14 residues long. Trimming stripped 5 bases from V and 4 bases from J, with 15 bases between. The CDR3 bases that were read are TGCAGTGCTTCCCTCCTAGCTAATTACAATGAG. This sequence encodes CSASLLANYNE. The entire CDR3 protein is CSASLLANYNEQFF.

About this clone itself: The read halts 3 residues ahead of the CDR3 end, with the missing end drawn from the germline J gene. The chain employs TRBV7-9 and TRBJ2-4; TRBD1 or TRBD2 may be the D gene (5 bases each). The CDR3 spans 15 residues. Germline assignment: CDR1 SEHNR and CDR2 FQNEAQ (reference sequence). The CDR3 protein is CASSLAAEGHYGQYF. The CDR3 bases that were read are TGTGCCAGCAGCTTAGCCGCTGAGGGGCACTATGGT.

Details on this clone: The read ends 3 residues early relative to the CDR3; the germline J gene fills the gap. This chain joins TRBV20-1 and TRBJ1-2, with D unclear. The germline V gene has CDR1 DFQATT and CDR2 SNEGSKA (reference sequence). This CDR3 region has 12 residues. V dropped 3 bases and J dropped 0 bases, with 5 bases sitting between them. The covered CDR3 bases are TGCAGTGCTAGCAGCGCTAACTATGGC. Translated, it gives CSASSANYG. Given in full, the CDR3 is CSASSANYGYTF.